This is a list of T cell receptor beta chains from one sample in a study of cytomegalovirus exposure and HLA in healthy donors. Sequencing used immunoSEQ multiplex PCR; TCRdb keeps in-frame clones, though not all of them. The sample has around 110,000 clones, 60% to 80% seen once. Material for sequencing was PBMCs. Receptors were obtained from a man between 18 and 35 years old in good health and CMV-seronegative. CDR3s leave out the opening cysteine and the closing phenylalanine or tryptophan. A clone size is listed for some rows: how often the clone was seen (once, few, many), or a class if it is expanded.

v_call	clone_size	j_call	cdr3_aa
TRBV5-4	-	TRBJ1-2	ASSTGQGVEYGYT
TRBV27	-	TRBJ2-1	ASSLRSGGAVNEQF
TRBV6-1	-	TRBJ1-4	ASSDPKQGVYEKLF
TRBV9	-	TRBJ2-1	ASSVVAAGNEQF
TRBV6-5	few	TRBJ1-1	ASRVLRQGNTEAF
TRBV7-9	-	TRBJ2-1	ASTRGSSLDNEQF
TRBV5-6	-	TRBJ1-6	ASSFRLAGVKSPLH
TRBV5-1	-	TRBJ2-1	ASSSGGVNEQF
TRBV5-1	-	TRBJ2-7	ASSSYRTRAYEQY
TRBV18	-	TRBJ1-1	ASSKFQGLGDTEAF
TRBV6-5	once	TRBJ1-2	ASRGTGRISGYT
TRBV5-1	once	TRBJ2-1	ASSLGQVGNEQF
TRBV19	-	TRBJ2-3	ASSIGSGGGTDTQY
TRBV19	-	TRBJ1-6	ASSPGTGNSPLH
TRBV4-1	few	TRBJ1-4	ASSQDFNEKLF
TRBV6-1	-	TRBJ2-2	ASSEGGKGVTGELF
TRBV6-5	-	TRBJ2-2	ASSLLTGAGELF
TRBV7-2	-	TRBJ2-3	ASSFGQLTDTQY
TRBV27	-	TRBJ1-1	ASSSLAGGTNTEAF
TRBV10-1	-	TRBJ2-6	ASAPGTGRSGANVLT
TRBV6-1	-	TRBJ2-7	ASSVSRGSPYEQY
TRBV19	once	TRBJ1-5	ASSLPQRSNQPQH
TRBV6-1	once	TRBJ2-6	ASSERAGRAGANVLT
TRBV27	-	TRBJ2-3	ASSLGASSSTDTQY
TRBV19	-	TRBJ1-1	ASSIPGVNTEAF
TRBV19	once	TRBJ1-5	ASSNGGPSQPQH
TRBV18	-	TRBJ2-4	ASSPSGTGNIQY
TRBV5-4	-	TRBJ2-2	ASKQRTGAVTGELF
TRBV27	-	TRBJ2-1	ASSLSLAWPPSYNEQF
TRBV19	-	TRBJ1-4	ASRVREQYEKLF
TRBV28	-	TRBJ1-2	ASWGQGGYGYT
TRBV5-5	-	TRBJ2-7	ASSPGDRGLAAYEQY
TRBV4-3	-	TRBJ2-7	ASSPDRDSYEQY
TRBV28	once	TRBJ1-1	ASRGQMNTEAF
TRBV7-3	-	TRBJ2-3	ASSPTQGGSTDTQY
TRBV9	few	-	ASGPGGAYEQY
TRBV14	few	TRBJ2-7	ASSLRTGRVVEQY
TRBV5-6	-	TRBJ2-1	ASSASGAYNEQF
TRBV5-3	-	TRBJ2-7	ARDRYYEQY
TRBV6-6	-	TRBJ1-6	ASTTLGGPNSPLH
TRBV6-6	-	TRBJ2-1	ASSYGSSDEQF
TRBV6-1	few	TRBJ2-1	ASSEGEVGEQF
TRBV4-3	-	TRBJ1-4	ASSQVSTGEKLF
TRBV5-1	few	TRBJ2-1	ASSLGLGPYNEQF
TRBV20-1	once	TRBJ2-1	SAARGDEQF
TRBV4-2	few	TRBJ2-3	ASSQETSGEGDTQY
TRBV7-9	-	TRBJ1-1	ASREYSGRNTEAF
TRBV4-3	-	TRBJ1-6	ASSQGAGTYNSPLH
TRBV7-8	-	TRBJ1-2	ASSRAGQETYGYT
TRBV2	few	TRBJ1-1	ASSERVEAF
TRBV5-4	-	TRBJ1-2	ASSGGQGAPNYGYT
TRBV7-8	-	TRBJ1-1	ASSSPTGGGTEAF
TRBV28	few	TRBJ1-2	ASSLNWAGNYGYT
TRBV4-1	medium-sized	TRBJ1-1	ASSPPGHYEAF
TRBV9	-	TRBJ2-7	ASSVGPGGSSYEQY
TRBV29-1	-	TRBJ1-5	SVSLQGYDQPQH
TRBV5-6	-	TRBJ2-2	ASSLGLIYTGELF
TRBV28	-	TRBJ2-1	ASSPLTSGAGIEQF
TRBV7-9	-	TRBJ1-1	ASSSRRDTEAF